This T cell receptor beta chain is drawn from a study of blood T cell repertoires in COVID-19. In the study overall: From the United States, Italy and Spain came samples of acute and convalescent COVID-19.

The age range of participants was about 18 to 100 years, with residence in about two dozen US areas. Methods used by the authors: Estimation of nucleated cell counts was performed using reference gene primer amplification. The assay was immunoSEQ multiplex PCR, and TCRdb's table has in-frame clones only and misses some. V and J calls plus clone size are reproduced from that table; the DNA served to infer D and trimming. This sample yields about 250,000 clones, of which roughly 87% are seen a single time; roughly 6.3% belongs to the top ten. The TCR sequence derives from a woman in her thirties with acute COVID-19. Sequences were obtained from PBMCs or T cells enriched from blood (not recorded which).

In nucleotides, the CDR3 is TGTGCCAGCAGTGAAAGCGTCCCGGGGCCCCAGCATTTT. Translated: CASSESVPGPQHF. The chain carries TRBV6-1 and TRBJ1-5; D ambiguous. V lost 2 bases and J lost 9, with 11 bases in between. This CDR3 contains 13 residues. Germline assignment: CDR1 MNHNS and CDR2 SASEGT.